Shown below are 16 T cell receptor beta chains from a single sample sequenced in a study of blood T cell repertoires in COVID-19. Measured with immunoSEQ multiplex PCR; TCRdb has only the in-frame clones, and not every one. The table has 50,000 or so clones, approximately 83% seen once. Sequencing used peripheral blood. All receptors come from a man aged 65-85 years with acute or convalescent COVID-19.

The chain joins TRBV28 to TRBJ1-5, with TRBD1 matching over 8 bases. This CDR3 has 14 amino acids. Trimming took 5 bases from V and 7 from J; bases not matched to a gene: 7. Germline assignment: CDR1 MDHEN and CDR2 SYDVKM. Written as DNA, the CDR3 is TGTGCCAGCAGTGTAACAGGGGGAGTCCAGCCCCAGCATTTT. It translates to CASSVTGGVQPQHF.

The chain joins TRBV27 to TRBJ2-7; 9 bases agree with TRBD1. CDR1 is MNHEY, CDR2 SMNVEV, per germline (reference sequence). The length of the CDR3 is 20 residues. Losses at the gene ends were 0 bases for V and 3 bases for J; bases not matched to a gene: 18. CDR3 nucleotide sequence: TGTGCCAGCAGTTTATCGAATCCGGGACAGGGAACGAGTTTCTTCTACGAGCAGTACTTC. It encodes CASSLSNPGQGTSFFYEQYF.

The V call is TRBV7-2, the J call TRBJ1-5, with a possible D match to TRBD1 (5 bases). Germline V gene sequence: CDR1 SGHTA, CDR2 FQGNSA. This CDR3 region has 14 residues. V lost 2 bases to trimming and J lost 8 bases, with 13 bases between them. This chain's CDR3 is CASSLNQGQEPQHF. The CDR3 bases are TGTGCCAGCAGCTTAAATCAGGGCCAGGAGCCCCAGCATTTT.

Only one count was recorded for this clone. This chain links TRBV19 with TRBJ2-7, with 7 bases aligning to TRBD1. V trimming: 6 bases; J trimming: 2 bases; junction bases outside the gene matches: 7. CDR1 and CDR2 (germline): LNHDA, SQIVND (reference sequence). This CDR3 has 14 amino acids. The CDR3 bases are TGTGCCAGTAGGTTAAGACAGGGCACCTACGAGCAGTACTTC. This sequence encodes CASRLRQGTYEQYF.

The chain carries TRBV5-4 and TRBJ2-1; 8 bases fit TRBD2. Germline V gene sequence: CDR1 SGHNT, CDR2 YYREEE (reference sequence). CDR3 size: 16 residues. V shed 4 bases and J 6 bases; nucleotides not matched to a gene: 12. Here the CDR3 DNA reads TGTGCCAGCAGCCCTGGGGGCTCTAGCGGGCTCAATGAGCAGTTCTTC. Amino acid sequence: CASSPGGSSGLNEQFF.

Here the CDR3 DNA reads TGTGCCAGCTCCCCTTACTCCTCACCCCTCCACTTT. This encodes CASSPYSSPLHF. This rearrangement joins TRBV18 to TRBJ1-6; no definite D call. This CDR3 is 12 amino acids long. Germline V gives CDR1 KGHSH, CDR2 LQKENI. V shed 6 bases and J shed 10 bases, with 10 bases lying between them.

This chain links TRBV7-2 with TRBJ1-2; possible D gene TRBD1, 5 bases. CDR1 and CDR2 from the germline V gene are SGHTA and FQGNSA. Trimming took 7 bases from V and 4 from J, leaving 13 bases between them. CDR3 length equals 13 residues. The CDR3 bases are TGTGCCAGCAACCTTAGCGGGGGCTATGGCTACACCTTC. Its translation: CASNLSGGYGYTF. Together with reference TRBV7-2 and TRBJ1-2, the CDR3 gives the full variable domain: GAGVSQSPSNKVTEKGKDVELRCDPISGHTALYWYRQSLGQGLEFLIYFQGNSAPDKSGLPSDRFSAERTGGSVSTLTIQRTQQEDSAVYLCASNLSGGYGYTFGSGTRLTVV.

This clone was recorded once. This chain joins TRBV6-5 and TRBJ1-2, with 7 bases aligning to TRBD1. V shed 5 bases and J 4 bases; nucleotides not matched to a gene: 7. In germline, CDR1 is MNHEY, CDR2 SVGAGI. This CDR3 spans 14 amino acids. Here the CDR3 DNA reads TGTGCCAGCAGTCAGCCGACAGGGAGCTATGGCTACACCTTC. Protein: CASSQPTGSYGYTF.

This clone was recorded a few times. The J gene is TRBJ2-7, the V gene TRBV10-3, with no clear D. The CDR3 has 12 residues. Germline-derived CDR1 and CDR2 are ENHRY and SYGVKD. Trimming cost V 8 bases and J 2 bases, with 10 bases left between them. The CDR3 DNA reads TGTGCCATCCGAGACACACCCTACGAGCAGTACTTC. Its protein is CAIRDTPYEQYF.

The rearrangement uses TRBV30 and TRBJ2-2; 13 bases are a match to TRBD2. The CDR3 runs to 15 residues. Germline V gives CDR1 GTSNPN, CDR2 SVGIG (reference sequence). The V gene end was trimmed by 1 base and the J gene end by 7 bases; junction bases not matched to a gene: 3. The CDR3 loop is CAWSARLAGGGELFF. The CDR3 nucleotides are TGTGCCTGGAGTGCGCGACTAGCGGGAGGCGGGGAGCTGTTTTTT.

The chain carries TRBV6-5 and TRBJ2-7; D is possibly TRBD2 (5 bases). V gave up 8 bases and J gave up 2 bases, with 13 bases separating them. Germline V gene data show CDR1 as MNHEY and CDR2 as SVGAGI. The CDR3 contains 13 residues. The CDR3 DNA reads as TGTGCCAGCCTAGTGGGAGAGACCTACGAGCAGTACTTC. Protein product: CASLVGETYEQYF.

V is TRBV3-1 (or the pseudogene TRBV3-2) and J is TRBJ2-1, with 10 bases lining up with TRBD2. Germline CDR1 is LGHDT and CDR2 is YNNKEL (reference sequence). After removal of 1 base from V and 4 bases from J, the junction contained 4 bases not matched to a gene. There are 16 residues in the CDR3. CDR3 region: CASSQASGRDYNEQFF. The DNA for the CDR3 is TGTGCCAGCAGCCAAGCTAGCGGGAGAGATTACAATGAGCAGTTCTTC.

This clone was recorded once. The chain combines TRBV23-1 with TRBJ2-3; TRBD1 aligns across 9 bases. TRBV23-1 is an open reading frame whose function is uncertain. The V gene end was trimmed by 3 bases and the J gene end by 3 bases; junction bases not matched to a gene: 7. This CDR3 has 16 amino acids. The CDR3 DNA reads TGCGCCAGCAGTCAGCTCCGGGACAGGGCGACAGATACGCAGTATTTT. Amino acid sequence: CASSQLRDRATDTQYF.

This clone was detected only a few times. This chain connects TRBV24-1 to TRBJ1-2; tentatively, D is TRBD1 (5 bases). CDR3 length: 12 amino acids. The germline V gene encodes CDR1 KGHDR and CDR2 SFDVKD. Trimming removed 0 bases at V and 9 bases at J, with 7 bases between. The CDR3 reads CATSDLGASYTF. The CDR3 bases are TGTGCCACCAGTGATTTGGGGGCCAGCTACACCTTC.

The chain links TRBV20-1 to TRBJ1-2, with 7 positions matching TRBD1. The germline CDR1 and CDR2 sequences are DFQATT and SNEGSKA (reference sequence). The CDR3 loop spans 13 amino acids. V lost 3 bases to trimming and J lost 2 bases; unmatched junction nucleotides: 3. DNA for the CDR3: TGCAGTGCTAGTGGGGGACAGAACTATGGCTACACCTTC. Translating it yields CSASGGQNYGYTF.

The rearrangement joins TRBV5-6 to TRBJ2-2; 9 bases match TRBD2. Germline loops: CDR1 SGHDT, CDR2 YYEEEE. With V trimmed by 5 bases and J by 5 bases, 13 bases remained unmatched. The CDR3 is 17 residues long. Here the CDR3 reads CASRSLYSGRLTGELFF. In DNA form, the CDR3 reads TGTGCCAGCAGATCCCTCTATAGCGGGAGACTAACCGGGGAGCTGTTTTTT. Full variable domain (rest looked up from reference TRBV5-6 and TRBJ2-2): DAGVTQSPTHLIKTRGQQVTLRCSPKSGHDTVSWYQQALGQGPQFIFQYYEEEERQRGNFPDRFSGHQFPNYSSELNVNALLLGDSALYLCASRSLYSGRLTGELFFGEGSRLTVL.